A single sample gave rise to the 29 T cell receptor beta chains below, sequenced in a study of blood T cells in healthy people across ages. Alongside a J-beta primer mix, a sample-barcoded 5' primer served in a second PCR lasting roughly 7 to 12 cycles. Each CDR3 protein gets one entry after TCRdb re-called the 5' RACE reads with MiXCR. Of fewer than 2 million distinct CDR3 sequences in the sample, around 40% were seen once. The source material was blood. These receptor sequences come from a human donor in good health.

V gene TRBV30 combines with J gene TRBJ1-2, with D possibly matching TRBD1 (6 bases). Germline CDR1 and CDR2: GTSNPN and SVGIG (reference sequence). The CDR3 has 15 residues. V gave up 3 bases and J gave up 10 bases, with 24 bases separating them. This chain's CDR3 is CAWSHLTGGVSFYTF. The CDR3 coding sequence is TGTGCCTGGAGCCATTTGACAGGAGGGGTGTCTTTCTACACCTTC.

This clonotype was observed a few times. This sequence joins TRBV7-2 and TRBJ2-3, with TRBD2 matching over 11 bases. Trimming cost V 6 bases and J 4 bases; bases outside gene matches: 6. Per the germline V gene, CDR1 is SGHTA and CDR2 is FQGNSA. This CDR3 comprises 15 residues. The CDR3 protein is CASRFSGGAPDTQYF. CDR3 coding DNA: TGTGCCAGCAGGTTTAGCGGGGGGGCTCCAGATACGCAGTATTTT.

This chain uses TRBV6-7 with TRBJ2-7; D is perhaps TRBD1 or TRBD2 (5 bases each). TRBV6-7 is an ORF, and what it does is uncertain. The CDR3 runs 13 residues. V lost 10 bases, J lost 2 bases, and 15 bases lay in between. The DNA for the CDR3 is TGTGCCAACCTGGGGCAGGGAGCCTACGAGCAGTACTTC. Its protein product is CANLGQGAYEQYF.

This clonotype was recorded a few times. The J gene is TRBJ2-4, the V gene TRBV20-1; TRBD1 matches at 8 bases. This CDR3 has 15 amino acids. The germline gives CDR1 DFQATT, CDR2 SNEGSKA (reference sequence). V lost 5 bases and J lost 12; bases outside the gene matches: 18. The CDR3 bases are TGCAGTGCTCGAGCGACAGGGGTTGTCGAAACGAATCAGTACTTC. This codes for CSARATGVVETNQYF.

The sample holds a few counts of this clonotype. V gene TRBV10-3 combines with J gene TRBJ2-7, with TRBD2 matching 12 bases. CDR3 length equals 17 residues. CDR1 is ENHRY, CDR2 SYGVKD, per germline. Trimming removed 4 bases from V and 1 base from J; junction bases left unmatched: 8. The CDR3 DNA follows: TGTGCCATCAGTGGAGGACTAGCGGGGATCATATCCTACGAGCAGTACTTC. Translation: CAISGGLAGIISYEQYF.

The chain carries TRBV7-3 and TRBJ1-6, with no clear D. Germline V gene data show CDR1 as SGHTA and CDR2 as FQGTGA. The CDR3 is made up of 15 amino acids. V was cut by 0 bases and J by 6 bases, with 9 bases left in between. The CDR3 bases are TGTGCCAGCAGCTTAACCCCGGGGTCTAATTCACCCCTCCACTTT. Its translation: CASSLTPGSNSPLHF.

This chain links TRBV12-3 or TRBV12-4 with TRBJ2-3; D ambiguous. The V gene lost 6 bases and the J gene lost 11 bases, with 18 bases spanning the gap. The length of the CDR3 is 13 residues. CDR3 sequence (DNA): TGTGCCAGCAGCCTCGGACGCACAGATGTGCAGTATTTT. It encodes CASSLGRTDVQYF.

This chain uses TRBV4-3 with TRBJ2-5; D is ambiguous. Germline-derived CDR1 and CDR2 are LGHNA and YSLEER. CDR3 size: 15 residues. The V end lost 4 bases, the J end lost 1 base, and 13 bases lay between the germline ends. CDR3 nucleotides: TGCGCCAGCAGCCCTGACTGGGCTATCCAAGAGACCCAGTACTTC. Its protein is CASSPDWAIQETQYF.

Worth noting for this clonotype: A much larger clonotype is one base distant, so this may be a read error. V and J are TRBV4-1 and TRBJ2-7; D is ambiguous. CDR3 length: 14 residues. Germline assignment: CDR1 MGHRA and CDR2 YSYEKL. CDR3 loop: CAGSQVLGPYEQYF. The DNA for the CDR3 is TGCGCCGGCAGCCAAGTATTAGGCCCCTACGAGCAGTACTTC.

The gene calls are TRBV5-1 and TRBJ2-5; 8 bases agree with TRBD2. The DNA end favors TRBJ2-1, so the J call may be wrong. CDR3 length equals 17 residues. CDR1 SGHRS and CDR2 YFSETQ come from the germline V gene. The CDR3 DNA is TGCGCCAGCAGCTTGGAGTTCCTAGCGGGTATCCAAGAGACCCAGTTCTTC. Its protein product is CASSLEFLAGIQETQFF.

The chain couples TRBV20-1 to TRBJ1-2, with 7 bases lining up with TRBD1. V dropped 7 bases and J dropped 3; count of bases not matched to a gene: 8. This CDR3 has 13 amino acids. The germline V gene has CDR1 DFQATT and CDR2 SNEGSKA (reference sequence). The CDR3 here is CSVITGTDYGYTF. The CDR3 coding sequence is TGCAGTGTCATAACCGGGACAGACTATGGCTACACCTTC.

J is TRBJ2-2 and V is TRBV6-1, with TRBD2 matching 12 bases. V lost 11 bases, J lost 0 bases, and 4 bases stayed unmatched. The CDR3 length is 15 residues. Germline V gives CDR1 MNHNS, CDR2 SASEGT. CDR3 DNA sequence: TGTGCCCACCGGACTAGCGGGGCGAACACCGGGGAGCTGTTTTTT. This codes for CAHRTSGANTGELFF.

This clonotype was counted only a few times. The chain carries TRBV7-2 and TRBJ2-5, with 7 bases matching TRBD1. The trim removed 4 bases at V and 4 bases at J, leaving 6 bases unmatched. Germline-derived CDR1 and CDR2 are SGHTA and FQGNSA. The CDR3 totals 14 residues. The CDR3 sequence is CASSSGQDPETQYF. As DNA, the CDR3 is TGTGCCAGCAGCTCCGGACAGGACCCAGAGACCCAGTACTTC.

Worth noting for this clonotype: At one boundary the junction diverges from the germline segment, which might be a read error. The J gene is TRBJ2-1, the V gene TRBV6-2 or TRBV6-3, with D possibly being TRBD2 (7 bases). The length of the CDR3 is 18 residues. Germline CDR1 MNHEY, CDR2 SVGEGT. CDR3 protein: CASSSPFLKGGEYNERFF. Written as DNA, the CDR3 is TGTGCCAGCAGCTCCCCATTCTTAAAGGGGGGGGAGTACAATGAGCGGTTCTTC.

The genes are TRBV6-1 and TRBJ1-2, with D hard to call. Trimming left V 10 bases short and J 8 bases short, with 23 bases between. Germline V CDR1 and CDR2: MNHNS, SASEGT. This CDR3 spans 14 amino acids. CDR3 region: CATGREAPAGGYTF. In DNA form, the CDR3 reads TGTGCCACCGGTCGTGAGGCTCCCGCGGGGGGCTACACCTTC.

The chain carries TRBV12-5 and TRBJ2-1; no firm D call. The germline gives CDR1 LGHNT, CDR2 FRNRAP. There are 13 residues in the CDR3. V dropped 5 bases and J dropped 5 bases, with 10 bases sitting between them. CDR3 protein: CASGDSRDNEQFF. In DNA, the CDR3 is TGTGCTAGTGGTGATTCCCGGGACAATGAGCAGTTCTTC.

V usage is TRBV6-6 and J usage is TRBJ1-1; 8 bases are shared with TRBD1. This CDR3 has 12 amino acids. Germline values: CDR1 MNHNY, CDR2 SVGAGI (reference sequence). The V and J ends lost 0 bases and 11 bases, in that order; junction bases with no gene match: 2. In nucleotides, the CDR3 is TGTGCCAGCAGTTACTCGACAGGGGAGGCTTTCTTT. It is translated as CASSYSTGEAFF.

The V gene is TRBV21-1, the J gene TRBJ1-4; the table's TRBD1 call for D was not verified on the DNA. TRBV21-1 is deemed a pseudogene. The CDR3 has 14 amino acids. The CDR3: CASSLTGKNEKLFF. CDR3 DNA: TGTGCCAGCAGCTTGACAGGGAAGAATGAAAAACTGTTTTTT.

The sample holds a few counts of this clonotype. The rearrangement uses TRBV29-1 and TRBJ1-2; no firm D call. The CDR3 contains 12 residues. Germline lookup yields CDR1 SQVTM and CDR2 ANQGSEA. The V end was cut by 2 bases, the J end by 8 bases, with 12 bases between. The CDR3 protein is CSVEHARDGYTF. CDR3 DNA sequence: TGCAGCGTTGAACATGCCCGTGACGGCTACACCTTC.

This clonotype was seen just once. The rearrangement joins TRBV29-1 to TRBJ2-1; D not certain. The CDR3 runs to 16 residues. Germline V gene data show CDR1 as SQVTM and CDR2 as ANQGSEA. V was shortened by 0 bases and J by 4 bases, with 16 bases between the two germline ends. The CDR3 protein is CSVEDPLDGIYNEQFF. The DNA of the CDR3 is TGCAGCGTTGAAGATCCCTTGGACGGAATATACAATGAGCAGTTCTTC.

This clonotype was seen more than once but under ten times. The CDR3 region has the DNA TGTGCCAGCAGTTCTGAATTCTTCACAGATACGCAGTATTTT. The encoded protein is CASSSEFFTDTQYF. The rearrangement links TRBV7-9 to TRBJ2-3; D call uncertain. CDR3 size: 14 residues. V was shortened by 6 bases and J by 2 bases, with 12 bases between the two germline ends. The germline CDR1 and CDR2 sequences are SEHNR and FQNEAQ (reference sequence).

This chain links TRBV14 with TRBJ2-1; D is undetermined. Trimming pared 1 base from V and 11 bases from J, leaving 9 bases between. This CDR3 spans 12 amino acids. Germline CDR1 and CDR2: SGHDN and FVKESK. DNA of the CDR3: TGTGCCAGCAGCCAAGGTTGGCAACAGCAGTTCTTC. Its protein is CASSQGWQQQFF.

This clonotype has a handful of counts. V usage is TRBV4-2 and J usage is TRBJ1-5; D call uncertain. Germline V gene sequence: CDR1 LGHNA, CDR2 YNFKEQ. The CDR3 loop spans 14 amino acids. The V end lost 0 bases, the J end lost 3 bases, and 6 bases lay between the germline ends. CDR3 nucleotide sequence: TGTGCCAGCAGCCAAGAGGCCTACAATCAGCCCCAGCATTTT. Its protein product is CASSQEAYNQPQHF.

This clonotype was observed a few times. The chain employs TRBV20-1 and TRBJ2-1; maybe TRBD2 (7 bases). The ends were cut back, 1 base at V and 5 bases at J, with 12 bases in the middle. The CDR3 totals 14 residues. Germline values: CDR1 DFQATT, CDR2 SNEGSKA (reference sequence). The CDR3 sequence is CSARAGGPNNEQFF. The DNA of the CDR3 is TGCAGTGCTAGAGCGGGGGGCCCTAACAATGAGCAGTTCTTC.

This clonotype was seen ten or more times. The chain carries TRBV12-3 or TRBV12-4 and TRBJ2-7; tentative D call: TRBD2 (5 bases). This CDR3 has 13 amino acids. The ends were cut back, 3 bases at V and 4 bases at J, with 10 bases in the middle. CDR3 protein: CASSLGSRYEQYF. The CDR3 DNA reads TGTGCCAGCAGTTTGGGGAGCAGGTACGAGCAGTACTTC.

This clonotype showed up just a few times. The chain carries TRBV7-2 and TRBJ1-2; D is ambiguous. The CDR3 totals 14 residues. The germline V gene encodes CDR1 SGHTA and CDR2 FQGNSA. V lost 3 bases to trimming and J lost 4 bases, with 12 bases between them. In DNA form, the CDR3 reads TGTGCCAGCAGCTTGAGATCACAGACCTATGGCTACACCTTC. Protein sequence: CASSLRSQTYGYTF.

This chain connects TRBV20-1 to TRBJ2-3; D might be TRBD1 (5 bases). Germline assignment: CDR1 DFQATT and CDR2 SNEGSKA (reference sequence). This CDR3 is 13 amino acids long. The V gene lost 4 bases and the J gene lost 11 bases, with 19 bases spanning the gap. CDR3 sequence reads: CSAKAQGWSMQYF. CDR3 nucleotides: TGCAGTGCTAAGGCTCAGGGCTGGAGTATGCAGTATTTT.

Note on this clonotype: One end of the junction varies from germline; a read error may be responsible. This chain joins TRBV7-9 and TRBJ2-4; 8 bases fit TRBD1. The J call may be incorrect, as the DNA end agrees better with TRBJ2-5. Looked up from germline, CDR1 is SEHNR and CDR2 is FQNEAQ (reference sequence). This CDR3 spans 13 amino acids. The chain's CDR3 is CTSSSRQGETQYF. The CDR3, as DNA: TGTACCAGCAGCTCAAGACAGGGGGAGACCCAGTACTTC.

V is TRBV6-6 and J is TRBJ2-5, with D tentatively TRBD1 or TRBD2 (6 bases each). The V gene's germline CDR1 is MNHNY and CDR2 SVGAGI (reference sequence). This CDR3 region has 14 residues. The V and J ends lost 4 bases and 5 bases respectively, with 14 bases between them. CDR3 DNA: TGTGCCAGCAGTTGGGGGGCCGGGGCGGAGACCCAGTACTTC. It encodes CASSWGAGAETQYF.